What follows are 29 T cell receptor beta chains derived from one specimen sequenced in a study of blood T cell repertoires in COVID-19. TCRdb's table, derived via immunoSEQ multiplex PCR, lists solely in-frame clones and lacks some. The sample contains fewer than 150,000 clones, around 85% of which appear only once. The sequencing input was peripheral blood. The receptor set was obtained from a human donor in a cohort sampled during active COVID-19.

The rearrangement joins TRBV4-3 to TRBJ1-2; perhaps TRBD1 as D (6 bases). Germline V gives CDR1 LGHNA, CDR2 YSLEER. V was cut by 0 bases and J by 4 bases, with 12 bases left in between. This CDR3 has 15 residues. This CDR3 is CASSQEVIGGYGYTF. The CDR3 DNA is TGCGCCAGCAGCCAAGAGGTTATAGGGGGCTATGGCTACACCTTC.

The CDR3 nucleotides are TGTGCCAGCAGTTTTACAACAGGGAGCAATCAGCCCCAGCATTTT. This gives the protein CASSFTTGSNQPQHF. The chain links TRBV27 to TRBJ1-5, with a weak D call TRBD1 (6 bases). Trimming removed 3 bases from V and 1 base from J, with 10 bases in between. Germline V gives CDR1 MNHEY, CDR2 SMNVEV (reference sequence). The CDR3 totals 15 residues.

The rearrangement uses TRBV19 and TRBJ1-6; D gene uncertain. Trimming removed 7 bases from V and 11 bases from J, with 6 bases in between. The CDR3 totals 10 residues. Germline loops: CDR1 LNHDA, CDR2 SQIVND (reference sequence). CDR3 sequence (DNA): TGTGCCAGTATCTCTCCACCCCTCCACTTT. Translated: CASISPPLHF. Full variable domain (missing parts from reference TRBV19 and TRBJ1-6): DGGITQSPKYLFRKEGQNVTLSCEQNLNHDAMYWYRQDPGQGLRLIYYSQIVNDFQKGDIAEGYSVSREKKESFPLTVTSAQKNPTAFYLCASISPPLHFGNGTRLTVT.

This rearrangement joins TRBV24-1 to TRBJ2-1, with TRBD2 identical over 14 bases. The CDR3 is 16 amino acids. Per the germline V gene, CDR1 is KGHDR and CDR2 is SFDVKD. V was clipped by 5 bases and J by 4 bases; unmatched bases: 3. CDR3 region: CATSGLAGGDYNEQFF. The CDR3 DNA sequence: TGTGCCACCAGTGGACTAGCGGGAGGGGATTACAATGAGCAGTTCTTC.

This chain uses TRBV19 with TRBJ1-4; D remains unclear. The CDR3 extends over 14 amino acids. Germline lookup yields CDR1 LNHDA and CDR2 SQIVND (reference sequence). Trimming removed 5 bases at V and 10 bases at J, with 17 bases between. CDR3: CASSLTQTPRKLFF. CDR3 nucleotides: TGTGCCAGTAGTTTGACACAGACCCCGAGAAAACTGTTTTTT.

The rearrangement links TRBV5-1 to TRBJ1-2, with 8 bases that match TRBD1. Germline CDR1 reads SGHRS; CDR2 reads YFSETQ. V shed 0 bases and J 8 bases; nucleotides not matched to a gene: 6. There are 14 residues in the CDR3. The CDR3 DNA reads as TGCGCCAGCAGCTTGGAAGGACAGGGTAGCGGCTACACCTTC. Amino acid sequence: CASSLEGQGSGYTF. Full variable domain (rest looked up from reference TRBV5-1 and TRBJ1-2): KAGVTQTPRYLIKTRGQQVTLSCSPISGHRSVSWYQQTPGQGLQFLFEYFSETQRNKGNFPGRFSGRQFSNSRSEMNVSTLELGDSALYLCASSLEGQGSGYTFGSGTRLTVV.

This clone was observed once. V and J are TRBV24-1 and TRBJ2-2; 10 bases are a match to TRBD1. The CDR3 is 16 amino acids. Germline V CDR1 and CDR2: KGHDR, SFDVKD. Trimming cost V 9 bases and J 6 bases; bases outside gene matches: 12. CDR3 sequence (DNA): TGTGCCACCCAACGCGGACAGGGGGTACTGGCCGGGGAGCTGTTTTTT. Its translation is CATQRGQGVLAGELFF.

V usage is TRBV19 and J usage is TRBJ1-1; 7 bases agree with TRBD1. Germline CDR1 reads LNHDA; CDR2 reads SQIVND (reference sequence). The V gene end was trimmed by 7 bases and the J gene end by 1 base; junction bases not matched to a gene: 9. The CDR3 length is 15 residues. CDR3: CASMVTGATNTEAFF. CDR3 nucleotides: TGTGCCAGTATGGTTACAGGGGCAACGAACACTGAAGCTTTCTTT.

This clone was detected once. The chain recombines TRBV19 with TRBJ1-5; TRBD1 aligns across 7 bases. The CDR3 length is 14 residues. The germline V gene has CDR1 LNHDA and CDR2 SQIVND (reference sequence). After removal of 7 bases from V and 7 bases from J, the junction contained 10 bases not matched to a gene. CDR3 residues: CASTPSPGGQPQHF. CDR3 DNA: TGTGCCAGTACCCCCTCCCCAGGGGGACAGCCCCAGCATTTT.

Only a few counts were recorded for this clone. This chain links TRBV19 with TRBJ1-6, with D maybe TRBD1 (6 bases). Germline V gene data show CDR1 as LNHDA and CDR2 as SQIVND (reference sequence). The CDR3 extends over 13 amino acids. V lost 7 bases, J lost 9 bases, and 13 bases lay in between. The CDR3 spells CASTGLRGSPLHF. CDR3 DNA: TGTGCCAGTACCGGGCTCAGGGGTTCACCCCTCCACTTT.

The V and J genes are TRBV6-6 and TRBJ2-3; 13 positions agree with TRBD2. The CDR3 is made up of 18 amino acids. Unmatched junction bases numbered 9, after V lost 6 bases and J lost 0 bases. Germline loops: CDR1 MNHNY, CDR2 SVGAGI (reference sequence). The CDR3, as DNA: TGTGCCAGCAGCCGAACTAGCGGGGGGGGCTCTAGCACAGATACGCAGTATTTT. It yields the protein CASSRTSGGGSSTDTQYF.

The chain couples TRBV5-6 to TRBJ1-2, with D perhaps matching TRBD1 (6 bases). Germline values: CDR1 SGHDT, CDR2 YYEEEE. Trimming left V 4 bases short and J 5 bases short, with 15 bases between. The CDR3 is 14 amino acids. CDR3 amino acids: CASSPGPTGYGYTF. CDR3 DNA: TGTGCCAGCAGCCCGGGTCCAACAGGGTATGGCTACACCTTC.

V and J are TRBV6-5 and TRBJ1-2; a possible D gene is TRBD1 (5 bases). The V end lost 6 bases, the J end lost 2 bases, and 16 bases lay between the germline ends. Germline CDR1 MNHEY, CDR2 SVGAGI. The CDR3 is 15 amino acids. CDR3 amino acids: CASSSQPGINYGYTF. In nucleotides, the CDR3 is TGTGCCAGCAGCTCCCAACCAGGGATCAACTATGGCTACACCTTC.

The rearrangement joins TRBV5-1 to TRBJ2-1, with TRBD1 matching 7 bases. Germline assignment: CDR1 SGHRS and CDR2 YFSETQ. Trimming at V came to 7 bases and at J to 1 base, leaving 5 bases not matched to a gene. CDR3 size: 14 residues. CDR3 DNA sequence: TGCGCCAGCGGACAGGCGGTATCCTACAATGAGCAGTTCTTC. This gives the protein CASGQAVSYNEQFF.

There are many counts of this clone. Written as DNA, the CDR3 is TGTGCCAGCAGGCCCGGGACAGGGGGCGCGGGTCGACAGCCCCAGCATTTT. Its protein is CASRPGTGGAGRQPQHF. The chain is built from TRBV2 and TRBJ1-5; 12 bases fit TRBD1. Germline V lookup: CDR1 SNHLY, CDR2 FYNNEI. With V trimmed by 6 bases and J by 7 bases, 13 bases remained unmatched. The CDR3 runs 17 residues. The full variable domain, its missing parts supplied by reference TRBV2 and TRBJ1-5, is EPEVTQTPSHQVTQMGQEVILRCVPISNHLYFYWYRQILGQKVEFLVSFYNNEISEKSEIFDDQFSVERPDGSNFTLKIRSTKLEDSAMYFCASRPGTGGAGRQPQHFGDGTRLSIL.

The CDR3 coding sequence is TGTGCCAGCAGTCCCATAGAAAACTATGGCTACACCTTC. Its protein is CASSPIENYGYTF. J is TRBJ1-2 and V is TRBV12-3 or TRBV12-4; the D is unclear. Trimming took off 5 bases at V and 2 bases at J, with 9 bases between the two ends. This CDR3 region has 13 residues.

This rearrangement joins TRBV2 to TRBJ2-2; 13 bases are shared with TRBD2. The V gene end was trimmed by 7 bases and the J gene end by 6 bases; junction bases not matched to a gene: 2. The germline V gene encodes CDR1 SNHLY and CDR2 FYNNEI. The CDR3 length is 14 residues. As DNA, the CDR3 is TGTGCCAGCAAAACTAGCGGGGGGGCCGGGGAGCTGTTTTTT. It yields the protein CASKTSGGAGELFF.

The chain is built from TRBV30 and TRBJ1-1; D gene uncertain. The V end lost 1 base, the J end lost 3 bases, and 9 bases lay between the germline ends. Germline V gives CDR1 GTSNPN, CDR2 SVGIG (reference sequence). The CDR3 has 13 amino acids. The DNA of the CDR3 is TGTGCCTGGAGTGATGGGAGAGACACTGAAGCTTTCTTT. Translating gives CAWSDGRDTEAFF.

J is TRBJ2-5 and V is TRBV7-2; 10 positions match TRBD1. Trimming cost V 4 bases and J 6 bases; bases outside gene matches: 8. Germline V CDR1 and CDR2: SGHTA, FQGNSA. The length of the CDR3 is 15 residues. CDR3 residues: CASSSDRGRVKTQYF. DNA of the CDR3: TGTGCCAGCAGCTCCGACAGGGGGCGAGTAAAGACCCAGTACTTC. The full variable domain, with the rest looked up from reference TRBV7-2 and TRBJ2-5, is GAGVSQSPSNKVTEKGKDVELRCDPISGHTALYWYRQSLGQGLEFLIYFQGNSAPDKSGLPSDRFSAERTGGSVSTLTIQRTQQEDSAVYLCASSSDRGRVKTQYFGPGTRLLVL.

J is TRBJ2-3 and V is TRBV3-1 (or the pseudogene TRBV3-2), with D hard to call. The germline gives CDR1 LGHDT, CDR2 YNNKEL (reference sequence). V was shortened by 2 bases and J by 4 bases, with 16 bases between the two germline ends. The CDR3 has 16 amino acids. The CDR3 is CASSQKAASRPDTQYF. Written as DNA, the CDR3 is TGTGCCAGCAGCCAAAAGGCGGCTAGTAGGCCAGATACGCAGTATTTT.

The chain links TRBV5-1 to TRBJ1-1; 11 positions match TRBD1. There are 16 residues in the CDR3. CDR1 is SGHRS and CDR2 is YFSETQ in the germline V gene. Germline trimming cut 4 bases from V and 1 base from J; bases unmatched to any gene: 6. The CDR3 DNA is TGCGCCAGCAGCCTCGGACAGGGGGCAAGGAACACTGAAGCTTTCTTT. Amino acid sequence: CASSLGQGARNTEAFF. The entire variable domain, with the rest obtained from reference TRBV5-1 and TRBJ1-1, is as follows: KAGVTQTPRYLIKTRGQQVTLSCSPISGHRSVSWYQQTPGQGLQFLFEYFSETQRNKGNFPGRFSGRQFSNSRSEMNVSTLELGDSALYLCASSLGQGARNTEAFFGQGTRLTVV.

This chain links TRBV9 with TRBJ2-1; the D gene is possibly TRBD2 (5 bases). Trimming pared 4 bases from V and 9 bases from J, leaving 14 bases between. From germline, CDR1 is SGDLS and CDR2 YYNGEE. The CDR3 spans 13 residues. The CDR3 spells CASSFSDRGEQFF. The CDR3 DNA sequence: TGTGCCAGCAGCTTCTCAGATCGGGGTGAGCAGTTCTTC.

The CDR3 DNA sequence: TGTGCCAGCAGTTCCGCCCACTTTTTAGACACTGAAGCTTTCTTT. This encodes CASSSAHFLDTEAFF. The V and J genes are TRBV5-6 and TRBJ1-1; D is undetermined. Trimming removed 5 bases at V and 3 bases at J, with 17 bases between. CDR1 and CDR2 from the germline V gene are SGHDT and YYEEEE. The CDR3 sequence is 15 residues long.

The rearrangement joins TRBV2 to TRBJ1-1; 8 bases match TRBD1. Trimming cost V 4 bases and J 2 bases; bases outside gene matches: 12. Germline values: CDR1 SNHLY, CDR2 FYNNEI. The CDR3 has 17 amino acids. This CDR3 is CASSGWGTGFTNTEAFF. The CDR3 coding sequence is TGTGCCAGCAGTGGATGGGGGACAGGTTTCACTAACACTGAAGCTTTCTTT.

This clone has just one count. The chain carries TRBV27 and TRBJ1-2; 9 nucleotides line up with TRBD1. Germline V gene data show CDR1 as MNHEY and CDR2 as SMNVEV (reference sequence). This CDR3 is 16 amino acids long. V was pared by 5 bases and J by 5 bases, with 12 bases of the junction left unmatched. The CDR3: CASSTLTGGDWYGYTF. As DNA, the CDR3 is TGTGCCAGCAGTACCCTGACAGGGGGGGATTGGTATGGCTACACCTTC.

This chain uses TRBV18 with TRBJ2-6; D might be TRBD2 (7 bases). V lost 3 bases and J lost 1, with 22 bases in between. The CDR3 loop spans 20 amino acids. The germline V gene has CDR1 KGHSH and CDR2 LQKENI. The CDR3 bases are TGTGCCAGCTCACCCAGGGGAGGGTCCCCCTTAGGATCTGGGGCCAACGTCCTGACTTTC. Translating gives CASSPRGGSPLGSGANVLTF.

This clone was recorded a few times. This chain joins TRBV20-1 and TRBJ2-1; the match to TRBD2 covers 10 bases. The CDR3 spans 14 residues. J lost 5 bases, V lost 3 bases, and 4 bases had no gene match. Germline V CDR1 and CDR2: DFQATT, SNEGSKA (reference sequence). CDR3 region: CSASLAGANNEQFF. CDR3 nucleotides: TGCAGTGCTAGTCTAGCGGGGGCAAACAATGAGCAGTTCTTC.

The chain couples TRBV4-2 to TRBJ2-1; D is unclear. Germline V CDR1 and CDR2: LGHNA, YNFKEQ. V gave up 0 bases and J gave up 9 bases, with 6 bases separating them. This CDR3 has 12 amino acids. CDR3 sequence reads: CASSQDWSEQFF. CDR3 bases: TGTGCCAGCAGCCAAGATTGGAGTGAGCAGTTCTTC.

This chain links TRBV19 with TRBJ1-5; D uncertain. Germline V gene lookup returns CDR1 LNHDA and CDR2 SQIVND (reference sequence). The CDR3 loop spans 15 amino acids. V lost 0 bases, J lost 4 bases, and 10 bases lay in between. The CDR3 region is CASSIDGRANQPQHF. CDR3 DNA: TGTGCCAGTAGTATAGATGGGAGGGCTAATCAGCCCCAGCATTTT. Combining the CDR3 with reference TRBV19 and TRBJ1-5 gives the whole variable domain DGGITQSPKYLFRKEGQNVTLSCEQNLNHDAMYWYRQDPGQGLRLIYYSQIVNDFQKGDIAEGYSVSREKKESFPLTVTSAQKNPTAFYLCASSIDGRANQPQHFGDGTRLSIL.